This TCR beta chain was sequenced in a study of blood T cell repertoires in COVID-19. The CDR3 has 15 residues. Germline CDR1 ENHRY, CDR2 SYGVKD. The ends lost 10 bases at V and 6 bases at J; junction bases unmatched: 14. This clone was observed once. The study drew participants aged about 18 to 95 years from fewer than 30 US areas. As originally analysed: Estimated nucleated cell counts came from reference gene primer amplification. The protocol was immunoSEQ multiplex PCR, while the TCRdb copy is restricted to in-frame clones and leaves out a portion. V and J calls and clone size are as listed in that table; D and trimming were resolved from the DNA. The table shows a few hundred thousand clones, with approximately 83% occurring only once.

The sample was PBMCs or T cells enriched from blood (not recorded which). The receptor comes from a woman between 40 and 55 years old with acute COVID-19. V is TRBV10-3 and J is TRBJ2-3, with TRBD2 matching 9 bases. In nucleotides, the CDR3 is TGTGCCACCTACGGACTAGCGAGGATGGGGGATACGCAGTATTTT. Protein product: CATYGLARMGDTQYF.